This T cell receptor (beta chain) was recovered during a study of OX40 agonist ivuxolimab in advanced cancers. Turning to the study itself: The study gave patients intravenous ivuxolimab at 0.01 to 10 mg/kg every 2 weeks.

General study points: At doses 0.1 to 3.0 mg/kg, CD4+ and CD8+ clones expanded. Low normalized T-cell clonal expansion also characterized some of the nonresponders. Compared with others, partial responders at 0.1-3.0 mg/kg displayed clonal expansion among the lowest.

Turning to this clone: Its antigen is undetermined.

This CDR3 is built from 15 residues. V shed 7 bases and J shed 8 bases, with 22 bases lying between them. CDR1 is SGHRS and CDR2 is YFSETQ in the germline V gene. Sequencing used immunoSEQ multiplex PCR; TCRdb keeps in-frame clones, though not all of them. The data show roughly 77,000 clones, roughly 80% seen once. The V call is TRBV5-1, the J call TRBJ2-1; possibly TRBD1 for D (7 bases). This TCR came from an adult with an advanced solid tumor such as melanoma, head and neck, liver or kidney cancer. The sequencing used CD4+ or CD8+ T cells sorted from blood, collected in a trial of the OX40 agonist ivuxolimab. Here the CDR3 DNA reads TGCGCCAGCCAGACAGGGACTTTGCTGGGCGATGAGCAGTTCTTC. Protein sequence: CASQTGTLLGDEQFF.